This TCR beta chain was retrieved from a study of cytomegalovirus exposure and HLA in healthy donors. Study overall: Around 79 million unique TCRs, all from HLA-typed donors, were included in an early release of the data. Study results and limitations: The study reported that TCR beta sequences accurately predicted HLA-A and HLA-B alleles in most subjects.

This PCR relied on a set of 60 Vbeta primers and 13 Jbeta primers. The assay was immunoSEQ multiplex PCR, and TCRdb's table has in-frame clones only and misses some. The repertoire consists of 200,000 to 300,000 clones, with 85% occurring once and the leading ten covering 0.2% to 0.25%. As for this clone: The antigen remains unidentified.

The donors comprised healthy bone marrow donors. The CDR3 extends over 14 amino acids. In germline, CDR1 is SSHAT, CDR2 FNYEAQ (reference sequence). Trimming removed 4 bases from V and 2 bases from J; junction bases left unmatched: 2. V gene TRBV7-7 combines with J gene TRBJ2-7; 10 bases map to TRBD1. The sequence was collected from a girl aged 2-15 years in good health and CMV-seronegative. Sequenced input: PBMCs. CDR3 amino acids: CASSSGQGTYEQYF. The CDR3 DNA follows: TGTGCCAGCAGCTCGGGACAGGGGACCTACGAGCAGTACTTC.